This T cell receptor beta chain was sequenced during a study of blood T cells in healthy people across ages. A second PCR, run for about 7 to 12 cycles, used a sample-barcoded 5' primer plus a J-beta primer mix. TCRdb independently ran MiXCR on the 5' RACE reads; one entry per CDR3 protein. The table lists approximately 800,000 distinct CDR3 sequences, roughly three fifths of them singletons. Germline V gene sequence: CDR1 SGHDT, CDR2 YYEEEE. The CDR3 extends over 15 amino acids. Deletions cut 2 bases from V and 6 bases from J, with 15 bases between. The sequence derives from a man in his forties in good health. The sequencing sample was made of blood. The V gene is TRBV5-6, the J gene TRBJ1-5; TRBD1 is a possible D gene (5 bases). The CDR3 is CASSFYSGSGQPQHF. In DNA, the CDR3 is TGTGCCAGCAGCTTTTATTCAGGGTCAGGTCAGCCCCAGCATTTT.